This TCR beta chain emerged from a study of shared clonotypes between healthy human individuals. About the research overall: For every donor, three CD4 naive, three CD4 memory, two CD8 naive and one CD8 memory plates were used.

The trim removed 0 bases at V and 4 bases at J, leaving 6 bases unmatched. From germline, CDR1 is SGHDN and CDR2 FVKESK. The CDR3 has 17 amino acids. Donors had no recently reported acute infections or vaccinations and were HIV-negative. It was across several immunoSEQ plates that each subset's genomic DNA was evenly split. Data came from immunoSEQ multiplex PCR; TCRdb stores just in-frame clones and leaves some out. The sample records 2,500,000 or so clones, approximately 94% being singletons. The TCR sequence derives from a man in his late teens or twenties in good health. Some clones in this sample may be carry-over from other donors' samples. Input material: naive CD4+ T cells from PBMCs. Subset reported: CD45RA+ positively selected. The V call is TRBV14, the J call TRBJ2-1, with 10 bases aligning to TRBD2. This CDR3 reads CASSQDWLAGEYNEQFF. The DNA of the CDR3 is TGTGCCAGCAGCCAAGATTGGCTAGCGGGAGAGTACAATGAGCAGTTCTTC.